This TCR beta chain was profiled in a study of molecular identifiers for immune sequencing clone quantification (dated by TCRdb to between 2017 and 2018). In the study overall: In a replicate experiment, RNA from 20,000 or 100,000 naive CD8 T cells was split into five aliquots, four of which were sequenced. The study was a methods study using CD8 T cells to benchmark molecular-identifier clustering-based TCR repertoire sequencing (MIDCIRS) and TCR RNA copy counting.

Naive CD8 T cell libraries were made from approximately 20,000 to 1,000,000 sorted cells using 10%, 30% or 50% of purified RNA. Naive CD8 T cells, defined as CD8+CD4-CCR7+CD45RA+, were FACS-sorted into RLT Plus buffer on a BD FACSAria II. Detection sensitivity was tested by spiking Jurkat RNA equal to around 11 TCR copies' worth into samples containing roughly 19,000-1,100,000 naive CD8 T cells. Enrichment of CD8 T cells was done with RosetteSep CD8+ T Cell Enrichment Cocktail plus Ficoll-Paque, and ACK red cell lysis came afterward. Library generation was performed with PCR. The run used a NextSeq 500. Preparation of bulk TCR libraries followed a previously described approach, with the TCR primers listed in Table S5. Total RNA was purified with the Qiagen AllPrep DNA/RNA kit. Before analysis, reads from multiple sequencing runs of one library were combined. In the paper's pipeline: Reads were retained only if their TCR constant sequence matched exactly, and those retained reads were trimmed to 150 nt and grouped according to their 12-nt molecular barcodes. Reads within each barcode group were sub-clustered using a 15% Levenshtein threshold, and quality-weighted consensus sequences were constructed for each RNA molecule. Non-functional sequences were filtered out, along with any lower-count sequence sitting one edit away from another sequence. Based on fitting two negative binomial distributions, any barcode sub-cluster with under 20% of the maximum read count was discarded. The raw public data were reprocessed by TCRdb itself: fastp quality trimming at Q25, MiXCR clonotype calling, in-frame beta chains only. One record per CDR3 amino acid sequence lists the most common genes and DNA. These V and J calls originate from TCRdb's pipeline instead of the authors' own analysis. Counted in this sample were 460,000 or so distinct CDR3 sequences; less than 30% of them appeared once. The ten largest make up under 0.85% of the sample.

In this sample, this clonotype turned up a few times. No antigen is known for it. No base quality values were provided; no much bigger clone lies one nucleotide off. The CDR3, cysteine through phenylalanine, is 14 amino acids long. Only CDR3 DNA remains: 42 bases, in frame from the first base. Cut back by 4 bases and 0 bases, the V and J ends lie 9 bases apart. CDR1 and CDR2, per the germline V gene (reference sequence), are LGHDT and YNNKEL. The study at large found these results: Spiked-in Jurkat TCR RNA equivalent to a single cell was reported to be detectable even among one million naive CD8 T cells. Naive libraries contained spiked-in Jurkat TCR RNA (10 copies' worth), which is not part of the donor repertoire. Modeling estimated around 3.2 recovered TCR RNA copies per cell, compared with approximately 9.5 by digital PCR, which implies approximately 30% capture efficiency. Clones above 20 RNA copies held over 98% of molecules in CMV-specific effector cells but under 1% in naive cells. When barcode sub-clustering was not used, chimeric consensus sequences inflated TCR diversity, with chimeras reaching as high as 47%. Highly expanded clone sizes could be underestimated because identical TCR molecules may share a barcode.

The rearrangement joined TRBV3-1 to TRBJ2-5, with no D gene named confidently. The receptor was isolated from a human donor in good health. Some libraries in this study had Jurkat cell RNA spiked in. Sequencing was performed on naive CD8+ T cells from blood, with Jurkat cell RNA spiked in. What this sample's cell subset or site label stands for: FACS-sorted CD8+CD4-CCR7+CD45RA+ naive T cells. The CDR3 region reads CASSPDDNQETQYF. In nucleotide form, the sequence is TGTGCCAGCAGCCCCGACGACAACCAAGAGACCCAGTACTTC.